This entry features one T cell receptor (beta chain) sequence. Described time point: healthy volunteer bleed at 2 weeks. Unfractionated whole blood was the source of the extracted total RNA. The entry originates in a study of human T cells and chemical hapten exposure. This CDR3 is built from 15 residues. Per germline, CDR1 SGHAT and CDR2 FQNNGV. The V segment lost 4 bases and the J segment 4 bases; nucleotides outside the gene matches: 8. MiXCR was run by TCRdb on the RACE reads, yielding one entry per CDR3 protein. The sample has 130,000 or so distinct CDR3 sequences, roughly 9.5% seen once. Input material: whole blood. The TCR was taken from a male donor in good health. Some clones in this sample may be carry-over from other donors' samples. The genes are TRBV11-2 and TRBJ2-3; 7 bases align to TRBD2. The CDR3 loop reads CASSSLRERADTQYF. CDR3 coding DNA: TGTGCCAGCAGCTCCCTGCGGGAGAGGGCAGATACGCAGTATTTT.